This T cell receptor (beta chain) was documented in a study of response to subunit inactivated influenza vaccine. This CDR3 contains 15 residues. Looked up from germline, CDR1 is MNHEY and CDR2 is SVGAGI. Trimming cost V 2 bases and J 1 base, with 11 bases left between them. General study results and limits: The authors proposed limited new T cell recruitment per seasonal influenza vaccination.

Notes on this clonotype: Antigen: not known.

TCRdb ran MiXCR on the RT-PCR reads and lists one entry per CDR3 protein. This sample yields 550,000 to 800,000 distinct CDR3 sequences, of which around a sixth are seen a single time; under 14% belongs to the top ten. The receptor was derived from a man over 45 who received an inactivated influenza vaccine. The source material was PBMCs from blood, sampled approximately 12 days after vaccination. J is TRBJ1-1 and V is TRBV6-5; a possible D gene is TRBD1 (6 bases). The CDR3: CASSYEQGRNTEAFF. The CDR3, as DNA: TGTGCCAGCAGTTACGAACAGGGAAGGAACACTGAAGCTTTCTTT.